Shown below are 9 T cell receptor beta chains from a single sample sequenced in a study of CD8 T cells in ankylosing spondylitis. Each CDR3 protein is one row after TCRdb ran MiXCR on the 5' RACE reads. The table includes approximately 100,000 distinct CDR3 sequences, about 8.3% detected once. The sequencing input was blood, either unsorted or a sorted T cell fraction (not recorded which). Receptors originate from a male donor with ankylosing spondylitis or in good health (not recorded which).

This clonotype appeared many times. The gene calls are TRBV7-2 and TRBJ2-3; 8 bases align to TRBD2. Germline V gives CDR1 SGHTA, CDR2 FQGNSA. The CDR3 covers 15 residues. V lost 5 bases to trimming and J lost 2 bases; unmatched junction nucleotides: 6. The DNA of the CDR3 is TGTGCCAGCAGCCCGGCGGGAGGAGACACAGATACGCAGTATTTT. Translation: CASSPAGGDTDTQYF.

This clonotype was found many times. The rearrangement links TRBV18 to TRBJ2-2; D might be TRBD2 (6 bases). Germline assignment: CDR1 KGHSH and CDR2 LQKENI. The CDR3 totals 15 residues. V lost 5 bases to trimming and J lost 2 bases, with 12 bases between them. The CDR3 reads CASSETEGNTGELFF. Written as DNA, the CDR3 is TGTGCCAGCTCAGAAACGGAGGGTAACACCGGGGAGCTGTTTTTT.

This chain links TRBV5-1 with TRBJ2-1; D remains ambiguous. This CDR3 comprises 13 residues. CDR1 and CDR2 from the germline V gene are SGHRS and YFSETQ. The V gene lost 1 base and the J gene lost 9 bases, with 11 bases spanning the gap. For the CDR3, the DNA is TGCGCCAGCAGCTTGTGGCTAGTGGGTGAGCAGTTCTTC. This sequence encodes CASSLWLVGEQFF. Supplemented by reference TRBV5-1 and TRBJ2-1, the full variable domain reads KAGVTQTPRYLIKTRGQQVTLSCSPISGHRSVSWYQQTPGQGLQFLFEYFSETQRNKGNFPGRFSGRQFSNSRSEMNVSTLELGDSALYLCASSLWLVGEQFFGPGTRLTVL.

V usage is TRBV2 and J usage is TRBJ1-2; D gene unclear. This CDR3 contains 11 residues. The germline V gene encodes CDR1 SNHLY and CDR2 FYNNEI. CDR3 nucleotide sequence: TGTGCTTCCGCTTTTGCAGAGGATGCCACCTTC. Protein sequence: CASAFAEDATF.

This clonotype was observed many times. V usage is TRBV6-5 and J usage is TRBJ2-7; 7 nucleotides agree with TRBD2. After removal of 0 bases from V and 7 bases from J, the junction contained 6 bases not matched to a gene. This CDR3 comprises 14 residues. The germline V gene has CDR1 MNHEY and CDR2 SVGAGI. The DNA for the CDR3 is TGTGCCAGCAGTTACTCGAGACTAGCTGAAGAGCAGTACTTC. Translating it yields CASSYSRLAEEQYF.

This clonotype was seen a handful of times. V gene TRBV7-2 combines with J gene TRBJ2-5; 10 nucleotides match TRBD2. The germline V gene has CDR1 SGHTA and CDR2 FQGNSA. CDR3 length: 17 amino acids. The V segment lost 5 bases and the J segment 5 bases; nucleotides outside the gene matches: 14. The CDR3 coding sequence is TGTGCCAGCAGCCGCGGTGCTAGCGGGGGCCGGGGGGAGACCCAGTACTTC. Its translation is CASSRGASGGRGETQYF.

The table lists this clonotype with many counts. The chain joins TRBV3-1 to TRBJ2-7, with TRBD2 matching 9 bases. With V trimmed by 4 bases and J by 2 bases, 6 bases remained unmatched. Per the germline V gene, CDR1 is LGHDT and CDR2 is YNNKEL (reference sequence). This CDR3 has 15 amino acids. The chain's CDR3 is CASSPMASGTYEQYF. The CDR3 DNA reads TGTGCCAGCAGCCCCATGGCTAGCGGGACCTACGAGCAGTACTTC.

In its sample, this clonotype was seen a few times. The CDR3 sequence is CASSLASGANNEQFF. The CDR3, as DNA: TGTGCCAGCAGTTTAGCTAGCGGGGCGAACAATGAGCAGTTCTTC. The chain carries TRBV12-3 or TRBV12-4 and TRBJ2-1, with 8 bases that match TRBD2. The trim removed 0 bases at V and 5 bases at J, leaving 3 bases unmatched. This CDR3 is built from 15 residues.

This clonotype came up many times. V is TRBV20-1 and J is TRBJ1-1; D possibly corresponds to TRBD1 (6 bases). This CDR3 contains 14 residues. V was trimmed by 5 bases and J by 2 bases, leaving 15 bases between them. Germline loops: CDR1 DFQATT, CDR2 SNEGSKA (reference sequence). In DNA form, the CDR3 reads TGCAGTGCTTGCAGAACAGGGCTAAACACTGAAGCTTTCTTT. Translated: CSACRTGLNTEAFF.